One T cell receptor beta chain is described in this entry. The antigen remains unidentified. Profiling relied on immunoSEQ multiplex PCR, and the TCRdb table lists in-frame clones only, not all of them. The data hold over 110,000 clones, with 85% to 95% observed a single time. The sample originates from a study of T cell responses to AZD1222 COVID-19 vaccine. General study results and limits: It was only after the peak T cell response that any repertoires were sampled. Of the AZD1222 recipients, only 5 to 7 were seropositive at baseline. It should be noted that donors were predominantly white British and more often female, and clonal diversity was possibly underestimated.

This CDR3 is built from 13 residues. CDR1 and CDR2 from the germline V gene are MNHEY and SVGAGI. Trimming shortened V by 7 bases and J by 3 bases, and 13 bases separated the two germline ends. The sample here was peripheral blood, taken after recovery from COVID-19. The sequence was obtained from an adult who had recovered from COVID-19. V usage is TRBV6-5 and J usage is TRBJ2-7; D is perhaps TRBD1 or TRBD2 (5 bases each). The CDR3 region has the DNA TGTGCCAGCATAGGGCAGGGAGTCTACGAGCAGTACTTC. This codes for CASIGQGVYEQYF.